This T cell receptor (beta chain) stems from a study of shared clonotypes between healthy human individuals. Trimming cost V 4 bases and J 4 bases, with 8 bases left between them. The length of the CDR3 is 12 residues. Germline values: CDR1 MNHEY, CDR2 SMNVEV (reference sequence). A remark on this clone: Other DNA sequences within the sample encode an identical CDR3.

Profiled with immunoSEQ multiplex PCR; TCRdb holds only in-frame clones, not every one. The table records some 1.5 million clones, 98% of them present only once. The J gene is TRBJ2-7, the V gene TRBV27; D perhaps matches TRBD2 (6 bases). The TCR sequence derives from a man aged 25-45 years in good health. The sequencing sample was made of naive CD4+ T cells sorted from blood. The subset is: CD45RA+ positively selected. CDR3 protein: CASSSGGYEQYF. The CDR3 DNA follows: TGTGCCAGCAGTTCCGGAGGGTACGAGCAGTACTTC.